A selection of T cell receptor beta chains follows, all from one sample in a study of blood T cell repertoires in COVID-19. TCRdb keeps only in-frame clones here, not all; method: immunoSEQ multiplex PCR. The profile shows over 65,000 clones, roughly 88% of them singletons. The sample was peripheral blood. The receptors shown here come from a woman between 55 and 75 years old with acute or convalescent COVID-19. Both conserved end residues are part of each CDR3. The D gene is left open where the match is weak. A clone size is listed for some rows: how often the clone was seen (once, few, many), or a class if it is expanded.

v_gene	d_gene	abundance	j_gene	CDR3aa	CDR3nt
TRBV20-1	NA	NA	TRBJ1-1	CSARGEGTAFF	TGCAGTGCCCGAGGGGAGGGAACGGCTTTCTTT
TRBV4-1	NA	NA	TRBJ2-2	CASSIAKGLGGELFF	TGCGCCAGCAGCATCGCAAAGGGGCTTGGCGGGGAGCTGTTTTTT
TRBV5-1	TRBD2	NA	TRBJ2-1	CASSAGGGLYNEQFF	TGCGCCAGCAGCGCGGGGGGTGGGTTATACAATGAGCAGTTCTTC
TRBV3-1/TRBV3-2	TRBD1	NA	TRBJ2-3	CASSPRTGNEDTQYF	TGTGCCAGCAGCCCACGGACAGGGAATGAAGATACGCAGTATTTT
TRBV2	NA	NA	TRBJ1-1	CASSEAQVPAEAFF	TGTGCCAGCAGTGAAGCACAAGTCCCCGCTGAAGCTTTCTTT
TRBV5-1	TRBD2	NA	TRBJ2-3	CASRARGAVRTDTQYF	TGCGCCAGCAGGGCGCGGGGGGCGGTGCGCACAGATACGCAGTATTTT
TRBV9	TRBD1	NA	TRBJ2-5	CASSAGQGMVETQYF	TGTGCCAGCAGCGCCGGACAGGGGATGGTCGAGACCCAGTACTTC
TRBV7-9	NA	NA	TRBJ1-1	CASSLTANTEAFF	TGTGCCAGCAGCTTAACAGCCAACACTGAAGCTTTCTTT
TRBV2	NA	NA	TRBJ1-6	CASTLEADNSPLHF	TGTGCCAGCACCCTTGAGGCAGATAATTCACCCCTCCACTTT
TRBV3-1/TRBV3-2	NA	NA	TRBJ2-2	CASSQDPVGGGGELFF	TGTGCCAGCAGCCAAGATCCGGTCGGGGGAGGAGGGGAGCTGTTTTTT
TRBV3-1/TRBV3-2	TRBD2	NA	TRBJ2-1	CASSQLVAGKNEQFF	TGTGCCAGCAGCCAACTAGTAGCGGGGAAGAATGAGCAGTTCTTC
TRBV11-2	TRBD1	NA	TRBJ1-2	CASSSLPGQTNYGYTF	TGTGCCAGCAGCAGCTTACCGGGACAGACCAACTATGGCTACACCTTC
TRBV28	NA	NA	TRBJ1-5	CASSLGEWAGASNQPQHF	TGTGCCAGCAGTTTAGGTGAATGGGCAGGTGCTAGCAATCAGCCCCAGCATTTT
TRBV7-2	TRBD1	NA	TRBJ1-2	CASSPTGGGYGYTF	TGTGCCAGCAGCCCTACAGGGGGTGGCTATGGCTACACCTTC
TRBV6-1	TRBD1	once	TRBJ1-6	CASSDDRAPPNSPLHF	TGTGCCAGCAGTGACGACAGGGCCCCTCCAAATTCACCCCTCCACTTT
TRBV6-5	NA	once	TRBJ2-1	CASRRDPLYNEQFF	TGTGCCAGCCGGAGGGACCCCCTCTACAATGAGCAGTTCTTC
TRBV27	TRBD1	NA	TRBJ1-2	CASSPVTNPTGGARYGYTF	TGTGCCAGCAGTCCCGTTACAAACCCAACAGGGGGCGCCCGGTATGGCTACACCTTC
TRBV5-1	NA	NA	TRBJ2-5	CASSFNSFLGLIETQYF	TGCGCCAGCAGCTTCAATAGTTTCTTGGGGCTCATAGAGACCCAGTACTTC
TRBV11-2	TRBD1	NA	TRBJ1-6	CASSRQGNSPLHF	TGTGCCAGCAGCCGACAGGGGAATTCACCCCTCCACTTT
TRBV5-1	TRBD1	NA	TRBJ2-3	CASSRQGLTDTQYF	TGCGCCAGCAGTCGACAGGGCCTGACAGATACGCAGTATTTT
TRBV9	TRBD2	NA	TRBJ2-1	CASSVSGSSYNEQFF	TGTGCCAGCAGCGTTAGCGGGAGCTCCTACAATGAGCAGTTCTTC
TRBV27	NA	NA	TRBJ1-2	CASSSTEGGYTF	TGTGCCAGCAGTTCCACAGAGGGTGGCTACACCTTC